The present entry profiles one T cell receptor beta chain with its context. Its antigen is not identified. This specimen belongs to a study of beta chain features in type 1 diabetes. Purity of each sorted population was above 98%. Germline values: CDR1 SGHAT, CDR2 FQDESV (reference sequence). V lost 1 base and J lost 0, with 13 bases in between. There are 17 residues in the CDR3. The whole isolated RNA underwent reverse transcription, so sequencing captured expressed TCRB transcripts. Naive, central memory and regulatory T cell samples came to a mean of approximately 3.57 million reads. TCRdb's copy holds only in-frame clones and misses some; the assay was immunoSEQ multiplex PCR. The table lists about 350,000 clones, about 19% of them singletons. Whole-study results and caveats: All four CD4+ subsets from Type 1 diabetes patients carried moderately but significantly shorter TCRB CDR3s.

The TCR sequence derives from a woman under 30 in good health. Sample: naive CD4+ T cells from blood. The chain couples TRBV11-1 to TRBJ2-4; D may be TRBD2 (6 bases). The CDR3 is CASSLEGGGVAKNIQYF. CDR3 nucleotide sequence: TGTGCCAGCAGCTTAGAAGGTGGCGGGGTAGCCAAAAACATTCAGTACTTC. Full variable domain (missing parts from reference TRBV11-1 and TRBJ2-4): EAEVAQSPRYKITEKSQAVAFWCDPISGHATLYWYRQILGQGPELLVQFQDESVVDDSQLPKDRFSAERLKGVDSTLKIQPAELGDSAMYLCASSLEGGGVAKNIQYFGAGTRLSVL.